These 31 T cell receptor beta chains share one sample of origin, sequenced in a study of shared clonotypes between healthy human individuals. TCRdb's copy holds only in-frame clones and misses some; the assay was immunoSEQ multiplex PCR. Of about 2 million clones listed, 90% to 95% are singletons. The sample comprised naive CD4+ T cells sorted from blood. Subset defined: CD45RA+ positively selected. The source of these receptors is a man aged 18 to 35 in good health.

V gene TRBV9 combines with J gene TRBJ2-7, with D perhaps TRBD2 (5 bases). The germline gives CDR1 SGDLS, CDR2 YYNGEE. The CDR3 is made up of 14 amino acids. Trimming cost V 0 bases and J 6 bases, with 13 bases left between them. CDR3 sequence (DNA): TGTGCCAGCAGCGTAGGAGGGAGTAGCTCCGAGCAGTACTTC. Encoded protein: CASSVGGSSSEQYF.

Regarding this clone: The sample contains more than one DNA sequence encoding this CDR3. The CDR3 DNA is TGCGCCAGCAGCTTGGATGGGAGCACAGATACGCAGTATTTT. Translated: CASSLDGSTDTQYF. V gene TRBV5-1 combines with J gene TRBJ2-3; D is unclear. Per germline, CDR1 SGHRS and CDR2 YFSETQ. The CDR3 extends over 14 amino acids. V gave up 0 bases and J gave up 0 bases, with 5 bases separating them.

The CDR3 DNA reads as TGTGCCAGTAGTCCCAGAGGGACTAGCGGGAGCTCCTACGAGCAGTACTTC. It is translated as CASSPRGTSGSSYEQYF. The J gene is TRBJ2-7, the V gene TRBV19, with 14 bases aligning to TRBD2. The germline V gene has CDR1 LNHDA and CDR2 SQIVND (reference sequence). The ends lost 5 bases at V and 0 bases at J; junction bases unmatched: 6. This CDR3 spans 17 amino acids.

To note about this clone: A much more abundant neighbour one base away suggests this may be a read error. This chain joins TRBV4-1 and TRBJ1-3; D not resolved. The germline CDR1 and CDR2 sequences are MGHRA and YSYEKL. CDR3 length: 15 amino acids. CDR3 nucleotides: TGCGCCAGCAGATCTAGGTCCTTCTCTGGAAACACCACATATTTT. Its protein product is CASRSRSFSGNTTYF.

The rearrangement joins TRBV2 to TRBJ2-3; D perhaps matches TRBD2 (5 bases). V was clipped by 6 bases and J by 2 bases, with 12 bases between them. Germline values: CDR1 SNHLY, CDR2 FYNNEI. CDR3 length: 14 amino acids. Here the CDR3 reads CASRQTRYTDTQYF. The CDR3 DNA is TGTGCCAGCAGGCAAACTAGGTACACAGATACGCAGTATTTT.

CDR3 loop: CASSPKQYSAKTDSPLHF. The CDR3 region has the DNA TGTGCCAGCAGCCCGAAACAATATTCGGCCAAAACGGATTCACCCCTCCACTTT. The chain joins TRBV7-8 to TRBJ1-6; no firm D call. V was trimmed by 5 bases and J by 8 bases, leaving 25 bases between them. The V gene's germline CDR1 is SGHVS and CDR2 FQNEAQ. The CDR3 covers 18 residues. Filled out from reference TRBV7-8 and TRBJ1-6, the complete variable domain reads GAGVSQSPRYKVAKRGQDVALRCDPISGHVSLFWYQQALGQGPEFLTYFQNEAQLDKSGLPSDRFFAERPEGSVSTLKIQRTQQEDSAVYLCASSPKQYSAKTDSPLHFGNGTRLTVT.

The chain uses TRBV29-1 and TRBJ1-2, with D unresolved. Germline lookup yields CDR1 SQVTM and CDR2 ANQGSEA. The CDR3 is 11 residues long. Between the trimmed V and J ends, which lost 6 bases and 5 bases, there was a span of 10 bases. CDR3 coding DNA: TGCAGCGTCACGAGGTCGTATGGCTACACCTTC. It encodes CSVTRSYGYTF.

The chain joins TRBV15 to TRBJ2-6; 9 bases agree with TRBD1. Germline assignment: CDR1 LNHNV and CDR2 YYDKDF (reference sequence). V lost 2 bases to trimming and J lost 0 bases; unmatched junction nucleotides: 5. CDR3 length: 18 amino acids. In DNA form, the CDR3 reads TGTGCCACCAGCAGAACCGGGACAGGGAGCTCTGGGGCCAACGTCCTGACTTTC. Translation gives CATSRTGTGSSGANVLTF.

V gene TRBV2 combines with J gene TRBJ1-2; 7 bases match TRBD1. This CDR3 comprises 14 residues. Germline V gene lookup returns CDR1 SNHLY and CDR2 FYNNEI. The ends lost 4 bases at V and 3 bases at J; junction bases unmatched: 5. The CDR3 DNA follows: TGTGCCAGCAGTGGCGGGACAGACCACTATGGCTACACCTTC. It specifies CASSGGTDHYGYTF.

V is TRBV11-2 and J is TRBJ2-7; either TRBD1 or TRBD2 may fit D (5 bases each). CDR1 SGHAT and CDR2 FQNNGV come from the germline V gene. V was pared by 0 bases and J by 3 bases, with 12 bases between. There are 15 residues in the CDR3. DNA for the CDR3: TGTGCCAGCAGCTTAGATGGGGACCTTTTCTACGAGCAGTACTTC. Amino acid sequence: CASSLDGDLFYEQYF.

The gene calls are TRBV5-1 and TRBJ2-1; 11 bases fit TRBD2. The germline CDR1 and CDR2 sequences are SGHRS and YFSETQ. V gave up 3 bases and J gave up 7 bases; unmatched junction bases: 9. The CDR3 totals 16 residues. The CDR3 coding sequence is TGCGCCAGCAGCTCCGGTGTCCTAGCGGGAGGTAATGAGCAGTTCTTC. This encodes CASSSGVLAGGNEQFF.

On this clone itself: This may arise from a read error, as a much more abundant clone is one base away. The chain is built from TRBV6-5 and TRBJ1-3; D is unclear. The CDR3 is 13 amino acids. Germline V gene sequence: CDR1 MNHEY, CDR2 SVGAGI. The DNA for the CDR3 is TGTGCCAGTCTGGCGCCCTCTGGAAGCACCATATATTTT. Translation: CASLAPSGSTIYF.

The gene calls are TRBV25-1 and TRBJ2-3; D is unresolved. Per the germline V gene, CDR1 is MGHDK and CDR2 is SYGVNS. The V gene lost 6 bases and the J gene lost 0 bases, with 10 bases spanning the gap. The CDR3 is 14 amino acids. CDR3 amino acids: CASSPRTSTDTQYF. CDR3 in DNA: TGTGCCAGCAGCCCCAGAACTAGCACAGATACGCAGTATTTT.

The rearrangement links TRBV2 to TRBJ2-7; D is undetermined. The CDR3 spans 14 residues. V was cut by 2 bases and J by 3 bases, with 11 bases left in between. Per germline, CDR1 SNHLY and CDR2 FYNNEI. The CDR3 protein is CASSEQAQIYEQYF. Here the CDR3 DNA reads TGTGCCAGCAGTGAACAGGCCCAGATCTACGAGCAGTACTTC.

CDR3 amino acids: CASGLEVNYGYTF. CDR3 in DNA: TGTGCTAGCGGTCTGGAGGTTAACTATGGCTACACCTTC. The chain couples TRBV12-5 to TRBJ1-2; D uncertain. Trimming pared 9 bases from V and 1 base from J, leaving 12 bases between. Germline V gives CDR1 LGHNT, CDR2 FRNRAP. This CDR3 is 13 amino acids long.

This clone has a single count. The rearrangement joins TRBV5-4 to TRBJ1-3; TRBD1 might be the D (5 bases). Germline V lookup: CDR1 SGHNT, CDR2 YYREEE (reference sequence). Trimming stripped 9 bases from V and 2 bases from J, with 15 bases between. The CDR3 is made up of 14 amino acids. CDR3 coding DNA: TGTGCCACCGAAGAGGGGACGGCTGGAAACACCATATATTTT. It translates to CATEEGTAGNTIYF.

J is TRBJ2-7 and V is TRBV4-1; 10 bases match TRBD2. CDR1 is MGHRA and CDR2 is YSYEKL in the germline V gene. V trimming: 0 bases; J trimming: 7 bases; junction bases outside the gene matches: 9. The CDR3 sequence is 16 residues long. The CDR3, as DNA: TGCGCCAGCAGCCAAGAACCTCTAGCGGGAGTAGGGGAGCAGTACTTC. Its translation: CASSQEPLAGVGEQYF.

The rearrangement joins TRBV7-2 to TRBJ2-7, with 11 bases that match TRBD2. Germline V gives CDR1 SGHTA, CDR2 FQGNSA. This CDR3 region has 14 residues. With 7 bases clipped from V and 5 bases from J, the junction kept 7 bases outside the gene matches. CDR3 nucleotides: TGTGCCAGCATGCTAGCGGGAGGCCCCCACGAGCAGTACTTC. This codes for CASMLAGGPHEQYF.

This clone was detected once. Other DNA sequences in the same sample also yield this CDR3. The genes are TRBV5-4 and TRBJ2-1; 10 bases agree with TRBD2. Germline lookup yields CDR1 SGHNT and CDR2 YYREEE (reference sequence). J lost 4 bases, V lost 5 bases, and 6 bases had no gene match. This CDR3 contains 15 residues. In DNA form, the CDR3 reads TGTGCCAGCAGTTTGACTAGCGGGTCTTACAATGAGCAGTTCTTC. It is translated as CASSLTSGSYNEQFF.

J is TRBJ1-2 and V is TRBV6-1, with TRBD1 matching 10 bases. From germline, CDR1 is MNHNS and CDR2 SASEGT. J gave up 2 bases and V 4 bases, and 4 bases lay outside the gene matches. The CDR3 length is 15 residues. The CDR3 here is CASSARQGANYGYTF. The CDR3 DNA reads as TGTGCCAGCAGTGCGCGACAGGGGGCAAACTATGGCTACACCTTC.

To note about this clone: The same CDR3 also results from other DNA sequences found in this sample. The chain recombines TRBV30 with TRBJ1-5; no reliable D call. In germline, CDR1 is GTSNPN, CDR2 SVGIG (reference sequence). The CDR3 is made up of 13 amino acids. V was trimmed by 2 bases and J by 5 bases, leaving 10 bases between them. The CDR3, as DNA: TGTGCCTGGAGTCGGGAGGCTGATCAGCCCCAGCATTTT. Protein: CAWSREADQPQHF.

As for this clone: This same CDR3 is encoded by further DNA sequences in the sample. The CDR3 spells CASSYSDRGYGYTF. The CDR3 nucleotides are TGTGCCAGCAGTTACTCGGACAGGGGCTATGGCTACACCTTC. V and J are TRBV6-6 and TRBJ1-2, with 9 bases that match TRBD1. Trimming at V came to 0 bases and at J to 4 bases, leaving 0 bases not matched to a gene. The CDR3 covers 14 residues. Germline values: CDR1 MNHNY, CDR2 SVGAGI (reference sequence).

In the case of this clone: A much more abundant neighbour one base away suggests this may be a read error. This sample also contains other DNA sequences that code for the same CDR3. The V call is TRBV7-3, the J call TRBJ2-2, with D hard to call. The germline V and J ends were trimmed by 5 bases and 2 bases, with 3 bases remaining between them. Per the germline V gene, CDR1 is SGHTA and CDR2 is FQGTGA. CDR3 length: 12 residues. The CDR3 is CASSANTGELFF. DNA for the CDR3: TGTGCCAGCAGCGCAAACACCGGGGAGCTGTTTTTT. Based on the CDR3 plus reference TRBV7-3 and TRBJ2-2, the full variable domain is GAGVSQTPSNKVTEKGKYVELRCDPISGHTALYWYRQSLGQGPEFLIYFQGTGAADDSGLPNDRFFAVRPEGSVSTLKIQRTERGDSAVYLCASSANTGELFFGEGSRLTVL.

This chain connects TRBV5-1 to TRBJ2-1; no clear D gene. The CDR3 sequence is 15 residues long. V was cut by 0 bases and J by 1 base, with 8 bases left in between. CDR1 is SGHRS and CDR2 is YFSETQ in the germline V gene. CDR3 in DNA: TGCGCCAGCAGCTTGGAAGAAGCTTCCTACAATGAGCAGTTCTTC. Its protein is CASSLEEASYNEQFF.

The chain joins TRBV18 to TRBJ2-2; 7 positions agree with TRBD1. After removal of 4 bases from V and 6 bases from J, the junction contained 5 bases not matched to a gene. The length of the CDR3 is 14 residues. Per the germline V gene, CDR1 is KGHSH and CDR2 is LQKENI. CDR3 region: CASSLTGFPGELFF. CDR3 coding DNA: TGTGCCAGCTCACTGACAGGGTTCCCCGGGGAGCTGTTTTTT. The complete variable domain, with remaining parts taken from reference TRBV18 and TRBJ2-2, reads NAGVMQNPRHLVRRRGQEARLRCSPMKGHSHVYWYRQLPEEGLKFMVYLQKENIIDESGMPKERFSAEFPKEGPSILRIQQVVRGDSAAYFCASSLTGFPGELFFGEGSRLTVL.

Turning to this clone: The same CDR3 also results from other DNA sequences found in this sample. DNA for the CDR3: TGCAGTGCTAGAGATTTGGATACGCAGTATTTT. It yields the protein CSARDLDTQYF. The chain joins TRBV20-1 to TRBJ2-3; D gene unclear. The germline V gene encodes CDR1 DFQATT and CDR2 SNEGSKA (reference sequence). The CDR3 length is 11 residues. Trimming took off 0 bases at V and 6 bases at J, with 4 bases between the two ends.

The chain employs TRBV13 and TRBJ1-4; a possible D gene is TRBD1 (5 bases). The CDR3 sequence is 15 residues long. Germline V gene sequence: CDR1 PRHDT, CDR2 FYEKMQ (reference sequence). Trimming pared 5 bases from V and 8 bases from J, leaving 18 bases between. The CDR3 reads CASSPRDTGAEKLFF. CDR3 nucleotides: TGTGCCAGCAGCCCCCGTGACACCGGGGCCGAAAAACTGTTTTTT.

The chain recombines TRBV6-1 with TRBJ1-1; D not resolved. Between the trimmed V and J ends, which lost 2 bases and 0 bases, there was a span of 7 bases. This CDR3 has 14 residues. Germline CDR1 reads MNHNS; CDR2 reads SASEGT. The CDR3 spells CASSEHGVNTEAFF. The CDR3 bases are TGTGCCAGCAGTGAACACGGGGTGAACACTGAAGCTTTCTTT.

This clone occurred once. The chain recombines TRBV15 with TRBJ1-6; possible D gene TRBD1, 5 bases. The germline CDR1 and CDR2 sequences are LNHNV and YYDKDF (reference sequence). The V and J ends lost 1 base and 2 bases respectively, with 18 bases between them. This CDR3 is built from 19 residues. CDR3 loop: CATSRVGVRGETYNSPLHF. The DNA for the CDR3 is TGTGCCACCAGCAGAGTGGGGGTCCGGGGAGAAACCTATAATTCACCCCTCCACTTT.

The genes are TRBV10-3 and TRBJ2-7; 8 bases map to TRBD1. V trimming: 4 bases; J trimming: 4 bases; junction bases outside the gene matches: 6. The CDR3 extends over 14 amino acids. The germline V gene encodes CDR1 ENHRY and CDR2 SYGVKD. The CDR3 is CAISGQGAFYEQYF. CDR3 in DNA: TGTGCCATCAGTGGGCAGGGGGCTTTTTACGAGCAGTACTTC.

This chain uses TRBV4-1 with TRBJ1-4; 7 bases align to TRBD1. V lost 3 bases, J lost 4 bases, and 5 bases stayed unmatched. Germline V gives CDR1 MGHRA, CDR2 YSYEKL. This CDR3 has 15 amino acids. In DNA, the CDR3 is TGCGCCAGCAGCCACCTACAGGGGTTTAATGAAAAACTGTTTTTT. As protein: CASSHLQGFNEKLFF.